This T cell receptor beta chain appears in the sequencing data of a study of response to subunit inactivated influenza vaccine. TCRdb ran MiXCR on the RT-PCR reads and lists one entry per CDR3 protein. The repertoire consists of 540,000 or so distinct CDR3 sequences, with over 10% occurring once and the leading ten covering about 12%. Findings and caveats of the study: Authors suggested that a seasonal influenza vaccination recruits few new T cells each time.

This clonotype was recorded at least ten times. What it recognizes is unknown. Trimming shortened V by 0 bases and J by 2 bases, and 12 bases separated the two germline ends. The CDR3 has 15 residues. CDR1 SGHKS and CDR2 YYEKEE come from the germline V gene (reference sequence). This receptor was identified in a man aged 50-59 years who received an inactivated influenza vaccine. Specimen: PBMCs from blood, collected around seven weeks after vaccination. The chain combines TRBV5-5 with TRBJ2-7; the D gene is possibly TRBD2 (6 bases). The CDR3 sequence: CASSLGDWAPYEQYF. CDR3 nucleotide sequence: TGTGCCAGCAGCTTGGGGGACTGGGCCCCCTACGAGCAGTACTTC.